Included here is one T cell receptor (beta chain) sequence, with context. The antigen is undetermined. The junction departs from germline at one end; a sequencing error may be responsible. The CDR3 loop spans 14 amino acids. Germline V gives CDR1 MNHEY, CDR2 SVGAGI. This sample was taken from a study of shared clonotypes between healthy human individuals. Authors' data handling: Owing to the provision of junction-only sequences devoid of quality scores by immunoSEQ, filtering differed. Profiling relied on immunoSEQ multiplex PCR, and the TCRdb table lists in-frame clones only, not all of them. V and J calls and clone size follow that table, whereas D and trimming were derived from the DNA. The table has around 2,000,000 clones, about 93% seen once; the top ten hold roughly 1.8%. Naive CD8 cells lacked CD45RO and underwent positive selection for CCR7, leaving out terminally differentiated effector memory CD45RA+ cells.

Whole-study results and caveats: Against clonotypes common to all four donors, non-shared ones had lower generation probabilities. Large sequencing depth failed to make sorted-subset sequencing complete, rarefaction showed.

The chain combines TRBV6-5 with TRBJ1-1; 7 positions agree with TRBD1. The sequence derives from a man aged 18 to 29 in good health. Some clones in this sample may be carry-over from other donors' samples. What was sequenced was naive CD8+ T cells from PBMCs. CDR3 protein: CASSPGTVNTEALF. CDR3 nucleotides: TGTGCCAGCAGCCCCGGGACAGTGAACACTGAAGCTCTCTTT.